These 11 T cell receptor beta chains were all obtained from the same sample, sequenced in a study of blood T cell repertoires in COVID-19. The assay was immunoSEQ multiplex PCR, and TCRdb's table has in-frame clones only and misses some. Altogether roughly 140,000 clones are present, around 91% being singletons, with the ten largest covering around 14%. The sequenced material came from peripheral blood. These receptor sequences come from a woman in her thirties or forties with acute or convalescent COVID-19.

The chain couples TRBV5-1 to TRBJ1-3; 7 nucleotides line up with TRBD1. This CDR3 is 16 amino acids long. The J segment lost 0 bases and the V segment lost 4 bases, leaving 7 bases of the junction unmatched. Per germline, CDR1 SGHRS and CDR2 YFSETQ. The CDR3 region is CASSAIQGNSGNTIYF. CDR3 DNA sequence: TGCGCCAGCAGCGCTATACAGGGGAACTCTGGAAACACCATATATTTT.

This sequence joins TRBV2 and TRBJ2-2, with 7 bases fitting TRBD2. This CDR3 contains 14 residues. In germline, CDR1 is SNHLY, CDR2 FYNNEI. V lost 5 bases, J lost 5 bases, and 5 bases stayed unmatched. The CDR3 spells CASSSGTKTGELFF. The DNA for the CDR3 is TGTGCCAGCAGTTCCGGGACTAAAACCGGGGAGCTGTTTTTT.

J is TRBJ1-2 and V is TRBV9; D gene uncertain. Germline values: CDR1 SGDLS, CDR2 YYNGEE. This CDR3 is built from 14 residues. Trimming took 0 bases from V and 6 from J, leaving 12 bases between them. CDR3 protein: CASSVGGGGDGYTF. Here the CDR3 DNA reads TGTGCCAGCAGCGTAGGTGGTGGCGGGGATGGCTACACCTTC.

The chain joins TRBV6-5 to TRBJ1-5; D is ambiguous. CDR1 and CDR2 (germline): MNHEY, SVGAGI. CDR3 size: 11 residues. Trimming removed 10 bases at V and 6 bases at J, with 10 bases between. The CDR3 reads CATGLAQPQHF. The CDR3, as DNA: TGTGCCACGGGGTTGGCTCAGCCCCAGCATTTT.

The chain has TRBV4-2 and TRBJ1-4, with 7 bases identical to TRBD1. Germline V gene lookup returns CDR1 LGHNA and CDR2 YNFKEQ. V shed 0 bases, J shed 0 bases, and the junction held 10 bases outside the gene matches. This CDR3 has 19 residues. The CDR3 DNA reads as TGTGCCAGCAGCCAAGAAGACAGGGTTCGTCCCTCAACTAATGAAAAACTGTTTTTT. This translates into CASSQEDRVRPSTNEKLFF.

CDR3 DNA sequence: TGTGCCAGCAGGCAACCGGGGGAAAATGAAAAACTGTTTTTT. It codes for CASRQPGENEKLFF. The V and J genes are TRBV6-5 and TRBJ1-4, with D tentatively TRBD1 (5 bases). CDR3 length: 14 residues. CDR1 is MNHEY and CDR2 is SVGAGI in the germline V gene. Trimming took 6 bases from V and 5 from J, leaving 13 bases between them.

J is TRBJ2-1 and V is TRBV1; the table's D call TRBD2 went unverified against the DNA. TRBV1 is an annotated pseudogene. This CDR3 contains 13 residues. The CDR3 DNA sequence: TGCACCAGCAGACTGGCTAGCTACGCTGAGCAGTTCTTC. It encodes CTSRLASYAEQFF.

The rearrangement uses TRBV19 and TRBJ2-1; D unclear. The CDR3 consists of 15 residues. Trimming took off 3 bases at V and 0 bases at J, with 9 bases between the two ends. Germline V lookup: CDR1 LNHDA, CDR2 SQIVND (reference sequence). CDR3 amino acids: CASSMVPRSYNEQFF. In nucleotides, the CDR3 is TGTGCCAGTAGTATGGTTCCGCGCTCCTACAATGAGCAGTTCTTC.

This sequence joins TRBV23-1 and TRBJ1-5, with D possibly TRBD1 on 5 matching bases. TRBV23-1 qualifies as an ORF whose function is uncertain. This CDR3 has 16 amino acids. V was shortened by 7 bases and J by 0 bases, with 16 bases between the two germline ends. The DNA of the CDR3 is TGCGCCAGCATCGTTCAGGGCGGTCATAGCAATCAGCCCCAGCATTTT. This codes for CASIVQGGHSNQPQHF.

CDR3 region: CASSPSRDRGRNQPQHF. CDR3 DNA: TGTGCCAGCAGTCCGTCCCGGGACAGGGGAAGGAATCAGCCCCAGCATTTT. V and J are TRBV27 and TRBJ1-5, with 10 bases fitting TRBD1. There are 17 residues in the CDR3. The J segment lost 4 bases and the V segment lost 5 bases, leaving 11 bases of the junction unmatched. Germline V lookup: CDR1 MNHEY, CDR2 SMNVEV (reference sequence).

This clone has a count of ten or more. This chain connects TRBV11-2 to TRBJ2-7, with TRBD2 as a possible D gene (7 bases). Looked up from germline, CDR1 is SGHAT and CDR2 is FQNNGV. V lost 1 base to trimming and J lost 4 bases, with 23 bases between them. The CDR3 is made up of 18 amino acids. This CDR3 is CASSLGNPGGHRPYEQYF. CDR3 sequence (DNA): TGTGCCAGCAGCTTAGGAAATCCGGGGGGACATCGGCCTTACGAGCAGTACTTC.